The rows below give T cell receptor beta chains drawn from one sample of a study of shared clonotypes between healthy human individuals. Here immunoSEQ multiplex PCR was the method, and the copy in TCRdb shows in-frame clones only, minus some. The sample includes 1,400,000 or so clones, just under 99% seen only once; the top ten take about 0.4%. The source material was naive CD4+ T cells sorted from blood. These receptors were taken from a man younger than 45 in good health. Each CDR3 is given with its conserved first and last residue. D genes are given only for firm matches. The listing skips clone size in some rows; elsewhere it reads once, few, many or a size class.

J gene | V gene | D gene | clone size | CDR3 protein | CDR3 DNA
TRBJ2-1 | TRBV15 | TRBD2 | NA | CATSRTSGYNEQFF | TGTGCCACCAGCAGAACTAGCGGCTACAATGAGCAGTTCTTC
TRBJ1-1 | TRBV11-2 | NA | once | CASSRDQGGGTEAFF | TGTGCCAGCAGTAGGGATCAGGGAGGTGGCACTGAAGCTTTCTTT
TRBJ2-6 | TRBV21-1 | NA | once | CASSKVQGVLADSGANVLTF | TGTGCCAGCAGCAAAGTGCAGGGGGTCTTGGCGGATTCTGGGGCCAACGTCCTGACTTTC
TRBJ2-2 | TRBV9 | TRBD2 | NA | CASSTTSVNTGELFF | TGTGCCAGCAGCACAACTAGCGTGAACACCGGGGAGCTGTTTTTT
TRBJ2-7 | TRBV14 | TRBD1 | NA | CASSETGVGEQYF | TGTGCCAGCAGCGAGACAGGGGTGGGCGAGCAGTACTTC
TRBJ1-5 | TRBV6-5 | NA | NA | CASSRSSARQPQHF | TGTGCCAGCAGTCGTTCATCAGCGCGCCAGCCCCAGCATTTT
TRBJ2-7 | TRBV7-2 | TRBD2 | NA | CASSFLPSGSYEQYF | TGTGCCAGCAGCTTTCTGCCTAGCGGCTCCTACGAGCAGTACTTC
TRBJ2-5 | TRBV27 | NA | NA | CASSLFPRGQETQYF | TGTGCCAGCAGTTTATTCCCTCGGGGCCAAGAGACCCAGTACTTC
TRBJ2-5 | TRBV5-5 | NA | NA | CASSTHGRETQYF | TGTGCCAGCAGCACACACGGCCGGGAGACCCAGTACTTC
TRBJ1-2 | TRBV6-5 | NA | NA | CASKRGNYGYTF | TGTGCCAGCAAGAGGGGTAACTATGGCTACACCTTC
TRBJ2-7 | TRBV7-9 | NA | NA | CASSLYRGHPTSSYEQYF | TGTGCCAGCAGCTTATACCGGGGACATCCTACGAGCTCCTACGAGCAGTACTTC
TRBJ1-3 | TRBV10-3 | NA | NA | CAISNPGSGNTIYF | TGTGCCATCAGTAATCCAGGGTCGGGAAACACCATATATTTT
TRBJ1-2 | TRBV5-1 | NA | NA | CASSLAQGGYGYTF | TGCGCCAGCAGCTTGGCCCAGGGAGGCTATGGCTACACCTTC
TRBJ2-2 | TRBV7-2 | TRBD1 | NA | CASSPPGRGRTGELFF | TGTGCCAGCAGCCCCCCGGGTAGGGGGCGGACCGGGGAGCTGTTTTTT
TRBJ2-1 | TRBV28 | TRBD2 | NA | CASSLHPSGRSYNEQFF | TGTGCCAGCAGTTTACATCCTAGCGGGAGGTCCTACAATGAGCAGTTCTTC
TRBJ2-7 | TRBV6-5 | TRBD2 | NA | CASSYSGPGLAYEQYF | TGTGCCAGCAGTTACTCAGGACCGGGACTAGCCTACGAGCAGTACTTC
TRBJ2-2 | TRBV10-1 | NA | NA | CASSEASLPNTGELFF | TGCGCCAGCAGTGAAGCGAGCCTCCCGAACACCGGGGAGCTGTTTTTT
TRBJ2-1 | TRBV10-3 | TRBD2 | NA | CAISESWRSGSPSEQFF | TGTGCCATCAGTGAGTCATGGCGGAGCGGGAGTCCCAGTGAGCAGTTCTTC
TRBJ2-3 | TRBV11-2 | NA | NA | CASFSTDTQYF | TGTGCCAGCTTCAGCACAGATACGCAGTATTTT
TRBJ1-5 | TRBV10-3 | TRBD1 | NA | CATPPRQGRVNQPQHF | TGTGCCACCCCCCCGAGACAGGGGAGGGTCAATCAGCCCCAGCATTTT
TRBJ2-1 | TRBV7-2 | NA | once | CASSPPGGSYNEQFF | TGTGCCAGCAGCCCTCCCGGGGGCTCCTACAATGAGCAGTTCTTC
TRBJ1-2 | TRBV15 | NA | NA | CATSRTQVIGYTF | TGTGCCACCAGCAGAACACAAGTAATCGGCTACACCTTC
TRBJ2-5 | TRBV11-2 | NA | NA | CASSWGRTWETQYF | TGTGCCAGCAGCTGGGGAAGGACCTGGGAGACCCAGTACTTC
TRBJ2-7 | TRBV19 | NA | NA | CASNDPGTNEQYF | TGTGCCAGTAATGACCCAGGTACCAACGAGCAGTACTTC
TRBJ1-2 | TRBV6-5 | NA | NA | CASSPPGRLYF | TGTGCCAGCAGCCCCCCCGGGCGGCTCTACTTC
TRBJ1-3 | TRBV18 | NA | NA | CASSAIRDSGNTIYF | TGTGCCAGCTCAGCCATCAGGGACTCTGGAAACACCATATATTTT
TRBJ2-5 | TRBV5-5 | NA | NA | CASSLSGETQYF | TGTGCCAGCAGCTTGTCTGGAGAGACCCAGTACTTC
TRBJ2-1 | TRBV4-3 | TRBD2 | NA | CASSQDKGLAGREQFF | TGCGCCAGCAGCCAAGACAAGGGACTAGCGGGACGTGAGCAGTTCTTC
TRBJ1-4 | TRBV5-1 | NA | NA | CASSLGRANEKLFF | TGCGCCAGCAGCCTGGGTAGAGCTAATGAAAAACTGTTTTTT
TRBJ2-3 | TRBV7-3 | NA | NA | CASSLQHRADTQYF | TGTGCCAGCAGCCTTCAACATCGGGCAGATACGCAGTATTTT
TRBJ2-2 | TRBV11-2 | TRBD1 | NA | CASSFQGVTGELFF | TGTGCCAGCAGCTTTCAGGGGGTCACCGGGGAGCTGTTTTTT
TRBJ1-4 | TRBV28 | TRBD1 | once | CASSLTGALNEKLFF | TGTGCCAGCAGTTTAACAGGGGCCCTTAATGAAAAACTGTTTTTT
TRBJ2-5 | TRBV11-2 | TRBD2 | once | CASSQRLAQETQYF | TGTGCCAGCAGCCAGCGACTAGCCCAAGAGACCCAGTACTTC
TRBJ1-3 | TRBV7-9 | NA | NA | CASSLGIAGPGNTIYF | TGTGCCAGCAGCTTAGGGATTGCGGGGCCTGGAAACACCATATATTTT
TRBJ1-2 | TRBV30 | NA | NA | CAWSRSWTAYGYTF | TGTGCCTGGAGTCGAAGTTGGACAGCCTATGGCTACACCTTC
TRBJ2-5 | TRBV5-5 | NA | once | CASSFQRYQETQYF | TGTGCCAGCAGCTTTCAAAGGTACCAAGAGACCCAGTACTTC
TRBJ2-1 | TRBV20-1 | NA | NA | CSLGDAGEQFF | TGCAGTCTCGGAGATGCAGGTGAGCAGTTCTTC
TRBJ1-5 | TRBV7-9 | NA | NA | CASSLSWDQPQHF | TGTGCCAGCAGCTTAAGCTGGGATCAGCCCCAGCATTTT
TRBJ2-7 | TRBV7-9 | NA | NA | CASSFGTHSYEQYF | TGTGCCAGCAGCTTTGGTACACACTCCTACGAGCAGTACTTC
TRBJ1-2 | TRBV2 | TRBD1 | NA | CASRDTDRTGGTRYGYTF | TGTGCCAGCAGGGACACGGATAGGACAGGGGGAACCCGTTATGGCTACACCTTC
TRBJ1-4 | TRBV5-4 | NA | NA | CASSRQGQKLVFF | TGTGCCAGCAGCCGCCAGGGGCAGAAGTTGGTGTTTTTT
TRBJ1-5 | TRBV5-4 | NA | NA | CASSLDDQPQHF | TGTGCCAGCAGCTTGGACGATCAGCCCCAGCATTTT
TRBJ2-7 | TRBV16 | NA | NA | CASSASYEQYF | TGTGCCAGCAGCGCTTCCTACGAGCAGTACTTC
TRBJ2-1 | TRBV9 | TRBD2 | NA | CASSVTSGDYNEQFF | TGTGCCAGCAGCGTAACTAGCGGGGACTACAATGAGCAGTTCTTC
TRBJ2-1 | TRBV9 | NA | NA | CASSAPAGSLGRNEQFF | TGTGCCAGCAGCGCTCCGGCCGGGAGCCTAGGTCGTAATGAGCAGTTCTTC
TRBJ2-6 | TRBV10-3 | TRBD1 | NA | CATGGPGQVSGANVLTF | TGTGCCACTGGAGGCCCCGGACAGGTTTCTGGGGCCAACGTCCTGACTTTC
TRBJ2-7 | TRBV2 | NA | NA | CASKNYEQYF | TGTGCCAGTAAGAACTACGAGCAGTACTTC
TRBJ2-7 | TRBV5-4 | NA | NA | CASSGPGTVAYEQYF | TGTGCCAGCAGCGGGCCGGGAACAGTTGCCTACGAGCAGTACTTC
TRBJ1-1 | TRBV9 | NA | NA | CASSVQMGDWTEAFF | TGTGCCAGCAGCGTACAAATGGGGGATTGGACTGAAGCTTTCTTT
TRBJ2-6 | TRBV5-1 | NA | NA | CASGLSGANVLTF | TGCGCCAGCGGTCTGTCTGGGGCCAACGTCCTGACTTTC
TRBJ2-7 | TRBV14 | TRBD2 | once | CASSQDQEIAGVSLAYF | TGTGCCAGCAGCCAAGATCAGGAAATAGCGGGAGTCTCTCTGGCGTACTTC
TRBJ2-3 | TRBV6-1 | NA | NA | CASSENGQRPQYF | TGTGCCAGCAGTGAAAACGGGCAGCGGCCGCAGTATTTT
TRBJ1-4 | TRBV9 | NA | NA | CASLTTNEKLFF | TGTGCCAGCCTTACGACAAACGAAAAACTGTTTTTT
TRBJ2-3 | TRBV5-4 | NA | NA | CASSLESGRTDTQYF | TGTGCCAGCAGCTTGGAGTCGGGACGAACAGATACGCAGTATTTT
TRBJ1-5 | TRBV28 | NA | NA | CASTPLDRFRPQHF | TGTGCCAGCACCCCACTTGACCGATTTCGGCCCCAGCATTTT
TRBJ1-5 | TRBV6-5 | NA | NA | CASSYLGGIGPQHF | TGTGCCAGCAGTTACTTGGGTGGGATTGGACCCCAGCATTTT
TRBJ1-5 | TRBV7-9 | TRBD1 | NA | CASSSGGNQPQHF | TGTGCCAGCAGCTCAGGGGGAAATCAGCCCCAGCATTTT
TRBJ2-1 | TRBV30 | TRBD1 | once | CAWRETGAYNEQFF | TGTGCCTGGAGAGAGACAGGGGCCTACAATGAGCAGTTCTTC
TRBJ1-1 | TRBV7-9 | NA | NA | CASSLGRTVTEAFF | TGTGCCAGCAGCTTAGGCCGGACAGTCACTGAAGCTTTCTTT
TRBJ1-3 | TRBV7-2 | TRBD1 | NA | CASSLADRGNGNTIYF | TGTGCCAGCAGCTTAGCCGACAGGGGGAACGGAAACACCATATATTTT